Listed here are 20 T cell receptor beta chains from one sample, sequenced in a study of early T cells in non-severe SARS-CoV-2 infection. TCRdb re-analysed the 5' RACE reads in MiXCR, keeping a single row per CDR3 protein. The sample lists 90,000 to 100,000 distinct CDR3 sequences, 13% occurring once. The sequenced sample consisted of whole blood. These receptor sequences come from an adult who was a healthcare worker with PCR-confirmed SARS-CoV-2 infection or an uninfected control (not recorded which).

V gene TRBV10-3 combines with J gene TRBJ2-3, with D perhaps matching TRBD2 (5 bases). Germline-derived CDR1 and CDR2 are ENHRY and SYGVKD. This CDR3 region has 15 residues. The V end lost 3 bases, the J end lost 6 bases, and 16 bases lay between the germline ends. The CDR3 region has the DNA TGTGCCATCAGTGACGGCGGCGGAGGACGGGATACGCAGTATTTT. Protein: CAISDGGGGRDTQYF.

This clonotype has a handful of counts. The chain couples TRBV9 to TRBJ2-1; TRBD1 matches at 8 bases. Trimming took 4 bases from V and 5 from J; bases not matched to a gene: 8. Germline V CDR1 and CDR2: SGDLS, YYNGEE. The CDR3 runs to 15 residues. The CDR3 reads CASSPGQGHDNEQFF. The CDR3, as DNA: TGTGCCAGCAGCCCCGGACAGGGACATGACAATGAGCAGTTCTTC.

V and J are TRBV2 and TRBJ2-1; D is unresolved. The CDR3 has 15 residues. Germline assignment: CDR1 SNHLY and CDR2 FYNNEI. V dropped 0 bases and J dropped 6 bases, with 12 bases sitting between them. The CDR3 sequence: CASSEARASVNEQFF. In nucleotides, the CDR3 is TGTGCCAGCAGTGAAGCCCGGGCGTCGGTCAATGAGCAGTTCTTC.

This clonotype has only a few counts. The chain couples TRBV2 to TRBJ2-3; 13 positions agree with TRBD2. V was pared by 5 bases and J by 2 bases, with 1 base of the junction left unmatched. The CDR3 has 15 residues. Per germline, CDR1 SNHLY and CDR2 FYNNEI. The CDR3 protein is CASSTSGGATDTQYF. For the CDR3, the DNA is TGTGCCAGCAGTACTAGCGGGGGGGCCACAGATACGCAGTATTTT.

The rearrangement links TRBV4-2 to TRBJ1-6, with a tentative D call TRBD1 (5 bases). The ends were cut back, 1 base at V and 13 bases at J, with 17 bases in the middle. This CDR3 spans 15 amino acids. Germline loops: CDR1 LGHNA, CDR2 YNFKEQ. DNA of the CDR3: TGTGCCAGCAGCCAAGGGGAAGGGGATGGGCGCCCCCTCCACTTT. Protein: CASSQGEGDGRPLHF.

The sample holds many counts of this clonotype. The chain is built from TRBV11-2 and TRBJ1-1; the D gene is possibly TRBD1 (6 bases). CDR1 and CDR2 from the germline V gene are SGHAT and FQNNGV. This CDR3 region has 13 residues. Trimming shortened V by 5 bases and J by 5 bases, and 12 bases separated the two germline ends. CDR3 nucleotide sequence: TGTGCCAGCAGCGGGGGCCGCAAGACTGAAGCTTTCTTT. This encodes CASSGGRKTEAFF. Full variable domain (missing parts from reference TRBV11-2 and TRBJ1-1): EAGVAQSPRYKIIEKRQSVAFWCNPISGHATLYWYQQILGQGPKLLIQFQNNGVVDDSQLPKDRFSAERLKGVDSTLKIQPAKLEDSAVYLCASSGGRKTEAFFGQGTRLTVV.

The chain recombines TRBV5-1 with TRBJ1-2; 12 bases fit TRBD1. Unmatched junction bases numbered 14, after V lost 7 bases and J lost 7 bases. The CDR3 contains 16 residues. The germline CDR1 and CDR2 sequences are SGHRS and YFSETQ. The CDR3: CASGDTPGQGAGGYTF. CDR3 DNA sequence: TGCGCCAGCGGCGACACGCCGGGACAGGGGGCTGGTGGCTACACCTTC. Drawing the rest from reference TRBV5-1 and TRBJ1-2, the complete variable domain is KAGVTQTPRYLIKTRGQQVTLSCSPISGHRSVSWYQQTPGQGLQFLFEYFSETQRNKGNFPGRFSGRQFSNSRSEMNVSTLELGDSALYLCASGDTPGQGAGGYTFGSGTRLTVV.

The chain couples TRBV28 to TRBJ2-2, with D possibly being TRBD2 (6 bases). The germline V gene encodes CDR1 MDHEN and CDR2 SYDVKM. This CDR3 has 18 amino acids. V lost 3 bases and J lost 3, with 20 bases in between. The CDR3 DNA follows: TGTGCCAGCAGTTTCCTTTCCACTAGCTGGGGCTACACCGGGGAGCTGTTTTTT. It specifies CASSFLSTSWGYTGELFF.

This clonotype was seen a handful of times. The J gene is TRBJ2-7, the V gene TRBV2; TRBD1 agrees at 7 bases. The CDR3 runs 12 residues. The J segment lost 5 bases and the V segment lost 2 bases, leaving 0 bases of the junction unmatched. Germline V gene data show CDR1 as SNHLY and CDR2 as FYNNEI. This CDR3 reads CASSEQGDEQYF. The DNA for the CDR3 is TGTGCCAGCAGTGAACAGGGGGACGAGCAGTACTTC.

The sample holds many counts of this clonotype. The chain carries TRBV5-1 and TRBJ1-2; D gene unclear. The V and J ends lost 5 bases and 1 base respectively, with 9 bases between them. The CDR3 runs to 13 residues. Looked up from germline, CDR1 is SGHRS and CDR2 is YFSETQ. The CDR3 coding sequence is TGCGCCAGCAGTATAGACGTTAACTATGGCTACACCTTC. Its translation: CASSIDVNYGYTF. Drawing the rest from reference TRBV5-1 and TRBJ1-2, the complete variable domain is KAGVTQTPRYLIKTRGQQVTLSCSPISGHRSVSWYQQTPGQGLQFLFEYFSETQRNKGNFPGRFSGRQFSNSRSEMNVSTLELGDSALYLCASSIDVNYGYTFGSGTRLTVV.

This clonotype was counted between two and nine times. The chain links TRBV24-1 to TRBJ1-2, with D possibly TRBD1 on 5 matching bases. Trimming stripped 5 bases from V and 2 bases from J, with 11 bases between. The CDR3 has 14 residues. In germline, CDR1 is KGHDR, CDR2 SFDVKD. The CDR3 spells CATSAAGSNYGYTF. In nucleotides, the CDR3 is TGTGCCACCAGTGCTGCAGGGTCGAACTATGGCTACACCTTC.

This clonotype showed up many times. V usage is TRBV7-6 and J usage is TRBJ2-5; D possibly matches TRBD1 or TRBD2 (5 bases each). The CDR3 runs to 16 residues. Germline V gene sequence: CDR1 SGHVS, CDR2 FNYEAQ. Trimming cost V 0 bases and J 0 bases, with 11 bases left between them. The CDR3 is CASSLAAGTDQETQYF. CDR3 coding DNA: TGTGCCAGCAGCTTAGCCGCCGGGACGGACCAAGAGACCCAGTACTTC.

The chain uses TRBV28 and TRBJ1-3; 7 nucleotides line up with TRBD1. V was clipped by 5 bases and J by 4 bases; unmatched bases: 14. The CDR3 sequence is 17 residues long. Per the germline V gene, CDR1 is MDHEN and CDR2 is SYDVKM. The CDR3 spells CASSLPRYRGDGNTIYF. The CDR3 bases are TGTGCCAGCAGTCTACCCCGTTACAGGGGCGACGGAAACACCATATATTTT.

This clonotype was counted only a few times. V and J are TRBV12-3 or TRBV12-4 and TRBJ1-2; TRBD1 matches at 9 bases. Trimming at V came to 5 bases and at J to 7 bases, leaving 14 bases not matched to a gene. The CDR3 loop spans 16 amino acids. CDR3 residues: CASSPVTGGGVSGYTF. CDR3 sequence (DNA): TGTGCCAGCAGTCCCGTGACAGGGGGGGGAGTAAGTGGCTACACCTTC.

In its sample, this clonotype was seen many times. This rearrangement joins TRBV20-1 to TRBJ1-6; 12 bases match TRBD1. The CDR3 contains 16 residues. CDR1 and CDR2 from the germline V gene are DFQATT and SNEGSKA (reference sequence). V shed 0 bases, J shed 13 bases, and the junction held 10 bases outside the gene matches. The chain's CDR3 is CSARDVQGQGALPLHF. As DNA, the CDR3 is TGCAGTGCTAGAGATGTTCAGGGACAGGGGGCATTGCCCCTCCACTTT.

Ten or more counts support this clonotype. The chain couples TRBV11-2 to TRBJ2-5; 9 bases are shared with TRBD2. J was trimmed by 4 bases and V by 5 bases; bases with no gene match: 11. The CDR3 has 16 residues. Germline CDR1 SGHAT, CDR2 FQNNGV. This CDR3 is CASSQYSGGIGETQYF. CDR3 coding DNA: TGTGCCAGCAGCCAATATAGCGGGGGAATCGGAGAGACCCAGTACTTC.

This clonotype appeared a few times. The CDR3 is CASSGDRGLYEQYF. The CDR3 DNA follows: TGCGCCAGCAGCGGAGACAGGGGGCTCTACGAGCAGTACTTC. The chain couples TRBV5-1 to TRBJ2-7, with 10 bases that match TRBD1. The CDR3 sequence is 14 residues long. CDR1 and CDR2 (germline): SGHRS, YFSETQ. Germline trimming cut 4 bases from V and 3 bases from J; bases unmatched to any gene: 4.

This clonotype occurred a few times. This chain connects TRBV20-1 to TRBJ1-2, with a weak D call TRBD1 (6 bases). With 1 base removed from V and 7 bases from J, the gap between germline ends came to 10 bases. Germline V gives CDR1 DFQATT, CDR2 SNEGSKA (reference sequence). The length of the CDR3 is 12 residues. CDR3 coding DNA: TGCAGTGCTAGAGTAACAGGGTCTGGCTACACCTTC. Amino acid sequence: CSARVTGSGYTF.

CDR3 protein: CASSWAPVGYEQYF. CDR3 in DNA: TGTGCCAGCAGCTGGGCACCGGTGGGCTACGAGCAGTACTTC. The chain is built from TRBV7-6 and TRBJ2-7; D remains ambiguous. Germline lookup yields CDR1 SGHVS and CDR2 FNYEAQ. Trimming shortened V by 4 bases and J by 3 bases, and 13 bases separated the two germline ends. The CDR3 consists of 14 residues.

This clonotype was seen at least ten times. This rearrangement joins TRBV6-6 to TRBJ1-6; D remains unclear. With 7 bases removed from V and 9 bases from J, the gap between germline ends came to 22 bases. CDR1 MNHNY and CDR2 SVGAGI come from the germline V gene (reference sequence). The length of the CDR3 is 16 residues. CDR3 sequence reads: CASTTGGGEGGSPLHF. The CDR3 DNA sequence: TGTGCCAGCACCACCGGAGGTGGGGAGGGAGGTTCACCCCTCCACTTT.